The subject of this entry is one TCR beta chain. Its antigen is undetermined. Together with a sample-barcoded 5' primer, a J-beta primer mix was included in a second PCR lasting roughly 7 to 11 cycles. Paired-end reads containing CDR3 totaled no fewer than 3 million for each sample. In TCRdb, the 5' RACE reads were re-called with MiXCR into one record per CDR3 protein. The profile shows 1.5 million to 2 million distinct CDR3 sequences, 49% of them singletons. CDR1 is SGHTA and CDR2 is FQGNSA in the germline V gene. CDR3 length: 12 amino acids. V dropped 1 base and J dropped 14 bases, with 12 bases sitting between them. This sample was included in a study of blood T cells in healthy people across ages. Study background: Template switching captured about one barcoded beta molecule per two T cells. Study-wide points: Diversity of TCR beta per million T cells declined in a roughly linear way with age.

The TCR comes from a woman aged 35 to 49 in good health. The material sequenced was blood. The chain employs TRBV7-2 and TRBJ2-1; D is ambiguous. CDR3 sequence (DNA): TGTGCCAGCAGCTTAGGGGTAAATATAGAGTTCTTC. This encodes CASSLGVNIEFF. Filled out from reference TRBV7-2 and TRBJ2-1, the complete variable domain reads GAGVSQSPSNKVTEKGKDVELRCDPISGHTALYWYRQSLGQGLEFLIYFQGNSAPDKSGLPSDRFSAERTGGSVSTLTIQRTQQEDSAVYLCASSLGVNIEFFGPGTRLTVL.